Listed below are T cell receptor beta chains from one sample, sequenced in a study of PD-1 blockade in classical Hodgkin lymphoma. The table came from immunoSEQ multiplex PCR; TCRdb's copy has only in-frame clones and leaves some out. The sample lists under 15,000 clones, about 86% occurring once. Sequences were derived from CD4+ T cells from blood, sampled before the fourth cycle of nivolumab. The receptors come from a human donor with classical Hodgkin lymphoma. Both conserved end residues are part of each CDR3. A D gene is named only where the DNA matches it firmly. Not all rows give a size; the values are once, few, many and, for expanded clones, a class.

j_call v_call clone_size d_call cdr3_nt cdr3_aa
TRBJ2-7 TRBV18 NA NA TGTGCCAGCTCACCATCTCAGGGAGTGTCCTACGAGCAGTACTTC CASSPSQGVSYEQYF
TRBJ1-4 TRBV27 NA NA TGTGCCAGCAGTTTTTTGAACGACAGGAATGAAAAACTGTTTTTT CASSFLNDRNEKLFF
TRBJ1-1 TRBV7-9 NA NA TGTGCCAGCAGCTTAGGTGTGGGGAACACTGAAGCTTTCTTT CASSLGVGNTEAFF
TRBJ1-6 TRBV5-1 NA NA TGCGCCAGCAGCTTGGGCAAGGATAATTCACCCCTCCACTTT CASSLGKDNSPLHF
TRBJ1-1 TRBV5-4 NA NA TGTGCCAGCAGCTTCTCCCTATCACAGGGAGTAGGCACTGAAGCTTTCTTT CASSFSLSQGVGTEAFF
TRBJ2-2 TRBV19 NA TRBD1 TGTGCCAGTAGACTACCCGGGACAGGGGTCACCGGGGAGCTGTTTTTT CASRLPGTGVTGELFF
TRBJ2-7 TRBV6-1 NA TRBD1 TGTGCCAGCAGTGAGCCTAGGACAGGGGACGAGCAGTACTTC CASSEPRTGDEQYF
TRBJ2-4 TRBV14 NA NA TGTGCCAGCAGCCAAATACAGGGAGTATCCAAAAACATTCAGTACTTC CASSQIQGVSKNIQYF
TRBJ2-5 TRBV6-4 NA TRBD2 TGTGCCAGCAGTGACAGAGCGGGAGAGCGACAAGAGACCCAGTACTTC CASSDRAGERQETQYF
TRBJ2-7 TRBV7-2 NA NA TGTGCCAGCAGCTTACCCCTGGCGAGAATTGCCGAGCAGTACTTC CASSLPLARIAEQYF
TRBJ1-4 TRBV18 once NA TGTGCCAGCTCACCACGGACGGTTAATGAAAAACTGTTTTTT CASSPRTVNEKLFF
TRBJ2-7 TRBV2 few TRBD2 TGTGCCAGCAGTGAAGCGCTTGGCGGGAGTCGGTACGAGCAGTACTTC CASSEALGGSRYEQYF
TRBJ2-5 TRBV7-9 NA TRBD1 TGTGCCAGCAGCGCGGACAGGCATCAAGAGACCCAGTACTTC CASSADRHQETQYF
TRBJ2-3 TRBV19 NA NA TGTGCCAGTAGAGCCGGGACTGCCTTCCCAGATACGCAGTATTTT CASRAGTAFPDTQYF
TRBJ1-6 TRBV5-1 few TRBD1 TGCGCCAGCAGGCAGGGGGAGGATTCACCCCTCCACTTT CASRQGEDSPLHF
TRBJ1-4 TRBV2 NA NA TGTGCCAGCAGTGAAGCGGGGGGAACTAATGAAAAACTGTTTTTT CASSEAGGTNEKLFF
TRBJ2-1 TRBV9 NA NA TGTGCCAGCAGCGTGACGCCAACTATCAGTGAGCAGTTCTTC CASSVTPTISEQFF
TRBJ2-7 TRBV5-1 NA TRBD1 TGCGCCAGCAGTTCCCAGGACAGGTCCGGGAACTACGAGCAGTACTTC CASSSQDRSGNYEQYF
TRBJ1-2 TRBV7-2 NA NA TGTGCCAGCAGCTTTTTCCGGGCCCCGGACGGCTACACCTTC CASSFFRAPDGYTF
TRBJ1-2 TRBV19 NA NA TGTGCCAGTAGTATCCGGGACACCTATCGAGCTAACTATGGCTACACCTTC CASSIRDTYRANYGYTF
TRBJ1-2 TRBV25-1 NA TRBD1 TGTGCCAGCAGTGCCCAGGGGGTTGGTGGCTACACCTTC CASSAQGVGGYTF
TRBJ2-2 TRBV5-4 once NA TGTGCCAGCAGCTTGGGGGGGGTCGACAGGAACACCGGGGAGCTGTTTTTT CASSLGGVDRNTGELFF
TRBJ2-7 TRBV7-2 NA NA TGTGCCAGCAGCTTAGCGCGGGATCTGAGGTACGAGCAGTACTTC CASSLARDLRYEQYF
TRBJ1-5 TRBV2 NA NA TGTGCCAGCAAGGGCCAGGTCAATAGCAATCAGCCCCAGCATTTT CASKGQVNSNQPQHF
TRBJ2-1 TRBV15 NA TRBD2 TGTGCCACCAGCAGATACGTGGACGCCGGGGGGGAGCAGTTCTTC CATSRYVDAGGEQFF
TRBJ1-3 TRBV29-1 NA TRBD1 TGCAGCGTCCAGGGGGGGACCAACTCTGGAAACACCATATATTTT CSVQGGTNSGNTIYF
TRBJ2-1 TRBV19 few TRBD2 TGTGCCACACTAGCGGGGGAGAATGAGCAGTTCTTC CATLAGENEQFF
TRBJ2-3 TRBV10-3 once TRBD2 TGTGCCATCAGTGATGCTATTCGACTGGCGGGAGGGCGAGGGGGAGATACGCAGTATTTT CAISDAIRLAGGRGGDTQYF
TRBJ2-6 TRBV5-1 NA NA TGCGCCAGCAGCTTGGCCACAGGGAGCTCTGGGGCCAACGTCCTGACTTTC CASSLATGSSGANVLTF
TRBJ1-3 TRBV2 NA NA TGTGCCAGCAGGGGGGGAAACACCATATATTTT CASRGGNTIYF
TRBJ1-6 TRBV28 NA NA TGTGCCAGCAGTTTAAGAAGTAATTCACCCCTCCACTTT CASSLRSNSPLHF
TRBJ2-2 TRBV19 NA NA TGTGCCAGTAGTCTCCAGGGGAACACCGGGGAGCTGTTTTTT CASSLQGNTGELFF
TRBJ2-7 TRBV7-6 NA NA TGTGCCAGCAGCTCCCGAAACAAGAACGAGCAGTACTTC CASSSRNKNEQYF
TRBJ1-2 TRBV28 NA NA TGTGCCAGCAGCCTAAGGGACTATAACTATGGCTACACCTTC CASSLRDYNYGYTF
TRBJ1-2 TRBV4-3 NA TRBD1 TGCGCCAGCAGCCACCCCGGGACAGCTTTCTATGGCTACACCTTC CASSHPGTAFYGYTF
TRBJ2-5 TRBV5-4 NA TRBD2 TGTGCCAGCAGCTTGCCTAGCGGGAGGGCCCAAGAGACCCAGTACTTC CASSLPSGRAQETQYF
TRBJ1-1 TRBV9 NA NA TGTGCCAGCAGCCCCCGACCCCCGGACGAAGCTTTCTTT CASSPRPPDEAFF
TRBJ2-7 TRBV7-3 NA NA TGTGCCAGCAGCTCGACAGTGGGGGACGAGCAGTACTTC CASSSTVGDEQYF
TRBJ1-5 TRBV6-1 NA NA TGTGCCTCCTCGGCAATAATAGGGAGGGGCCAGCCCCAGCATTTT CASSAIIGRGQPQHF
TRBJ2-6 TRBV6-5 NA NA TGTGCCAGCAGTTACCACGGGGCCAACGTCCTGACTTTC CASSYHGANVLTF
TRBJ1-2 TRBV27 NA NA TGTGCCAGCAGTTTACGGGGGTTCTATGGCTACACCTTC CASSLRGFYGYTF
TRBJ1-2 TRBV18 NA TRBD1 TGTGCCAGCTCACCAGAAGGACAGGGGAGTGGCTACACCTTC CASSPEGQGSGYTF
TRBJ1-3 TRBV7-9 once TRBD1 TGTGCCAGCAGCATAAGACAGGGATTTCGGGCGGACACCATATATTTT CASSIRQGFRADTIYF
TRBJ1-1 TRBV11-3 few NA TGTGCCAGCAGCTTAAGGGGAGCGGACACTGAAGCTTTCTTT CASSLRGADTEAFF
TRBJ2-6 TRBV5-1 NA TRBD1 TGCGCCAGTGGTTACAGGGGCGGCTCTGGGGCCAACGTCCTGACTTTC CASGYRGGSGANVLTF
TRBJ2-2 TRBV6-5 NA TRBD1 TGTGCCAGCACCCCGCGGACAGGGTTTGCCGGGGAGCTGTTTTTT CASTPRTGFAGELFF
TRBJ2-6 TRBV28 NA TRBD1 TGTGCCAGCGGGTGGGACAGGGTACCCTCTGGGGCCAACGTCCTGACTTTC CASGWDRVPSGANVLTF
TRBJ2-7 TRBV19 NA NA TGTGCCAGTAGTATAGTTGGCGGGGTAGCCACCTACGAGCAGTACTTC CASSIVGGVATYEQYF
TRBJ1-6 TRBV4-1 once NA TGCGCCAGCAGCCAAGACGGATCACCCCTCCACTTT CASSQDGSPLHF
TRBJ2-1 TRBV5-1 NA TRBD2 TGCGCCAGCAGCTTCCGGACTAGTGGCAATGAGCAGTTCTTC CASSFRTSGNEQFF
TRBJ1-2 TRBV5-1 NA TRBD1 TGCGCCAGCAGCGACAGGACAGGGGGTACGGCTAACTATGGCTACACCTTC CASSDRTGGTANYGYTF
TRBJ2-7 TRBV28 NA NA TGTGCCAGCAGTATATACGGGCCCCTATCCTACGAGCAGTACTTC CASSIYGPLSYEQYF
TRBJ2-1 TRBV19 NA TRBD2 TGTGCCAGTAGTATCATGGGACTAGCGCTGGATGAGCAGTTCTTC CASSIMGLALDEQFF
TRBJ1-3 TRBV20-1 few NA TGCAGTGCTGAGGGAGGAAACACCATATATTTT CSAEGGNTIYF
TRBJ2-2 TRBV10-3 NA TRBD2 TGTGCCATCAGCAAAACCGGCGGGGGGACGGTCAACACCGGGGAGCTGTTTTTT CAISKTGGGTVNTGELFF
TRBJ2-2 TRBV6-6 NA NA TGTGCCGGGGCGGCGGGTCCGAACACCGGGGAGCTGTTTTTT CAGAAGPNTGELFF
TRBJ2-2 TRBV9 NA TRBD2 TGTGCCAGCAGCGTAAAGAATAGCGGGAGTTCCGGGGAGCTGTTTTTT CASSVKNSGSSGELFF
TRBJ1-1 TRBV14 few NA TGTGCCAGCAGCCCGTACACTGAAGCTTTCTTT CASSPYTEAFF
TRBJ2-6 TRBV6-1 NA NA TGTGCCAGCAGTGATAGGCCGATCTCTGGGGCCAACGTCCTGACTTTC CASSDRPISGANVLTF